Reported below is one T cell receptor beta chain. Its matching antigen is unknown. The primer mix had 60 Vbeta and 13 Jbeta primers. The table came from immunoSEQ multiplex PCR; TCRdb's copy has only in-frame clones and leaves some out. The sample contains about 160,000 clones, 70% to 80% of which appear only once. Donors sampled were nominally healthy, though unrecorded immune exposures were likely. This sample was included in a study of cytomegalovirus exposure and HLA in healthy donors. Whole-study results and caveats: High specificity and sensitivity for cytomegalovirus status were reported for the classifier.

The length of the CDR3 is 14 residues. The germline CDR1 and CDR2 sequences are SNHLY and FYNNEI. V was cut by 8 bases and J by 4 bases, with 12 bases left in between. The chain recombines TRBV2 with TRBJ1-6, with D uncertain. The receptor was derived from a woman in her forties in good health and CMV-seronegative. The sequencing sample was made of PBMCs. CDR3 DNA: TGTGCCAGCGTTGCTGGGGAGTATAATTCACCCCTCCACTTT. It codes for CASVAGEYNSPLHF.